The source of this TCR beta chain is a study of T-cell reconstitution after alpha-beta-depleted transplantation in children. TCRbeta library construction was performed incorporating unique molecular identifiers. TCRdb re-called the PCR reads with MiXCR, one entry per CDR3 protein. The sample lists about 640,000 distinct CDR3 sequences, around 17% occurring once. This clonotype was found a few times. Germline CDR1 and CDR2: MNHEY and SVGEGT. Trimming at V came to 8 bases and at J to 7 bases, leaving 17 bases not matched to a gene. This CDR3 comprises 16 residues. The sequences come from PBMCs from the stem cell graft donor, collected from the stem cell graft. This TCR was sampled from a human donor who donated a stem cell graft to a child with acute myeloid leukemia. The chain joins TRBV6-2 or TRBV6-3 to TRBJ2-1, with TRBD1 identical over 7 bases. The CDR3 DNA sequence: TGTGCCAGCGGGACCCGAAGACAGGGAAGGGAGAATGAGCAGTTCTTC. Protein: CASGTRRQGRENEQFF.